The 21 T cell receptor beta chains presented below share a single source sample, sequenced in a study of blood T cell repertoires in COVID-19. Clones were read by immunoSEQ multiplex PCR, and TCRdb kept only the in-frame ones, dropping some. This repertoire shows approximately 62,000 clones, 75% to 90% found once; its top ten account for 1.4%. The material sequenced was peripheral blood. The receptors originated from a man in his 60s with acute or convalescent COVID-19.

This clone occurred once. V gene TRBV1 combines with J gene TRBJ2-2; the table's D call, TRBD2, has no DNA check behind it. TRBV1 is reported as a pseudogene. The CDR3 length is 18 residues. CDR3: CTSSQSLAGGGSPGELFF. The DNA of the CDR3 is TGCACCAGCAGCCAGAGCCTAGCGGGAGGCGGGTCCCCCGGGGAGCTGTTTTTT.

The CDR3 nucleotides are TGTGCCAGCAGCCCTTTCTCGGCCGGGGAGCTGTTTTTT. Translation: CASSPFSAGELFF. The V call is TRBV11-1, the J call TRBJ2-2, with no clear D. The germline gives CDR1 SGHAT, CDR2 FQDESV (reference sequence). CDR3 length: 13 amino acids. Trimming pared 5 bases from V and 6 bases from J, leaving 10 bases between.

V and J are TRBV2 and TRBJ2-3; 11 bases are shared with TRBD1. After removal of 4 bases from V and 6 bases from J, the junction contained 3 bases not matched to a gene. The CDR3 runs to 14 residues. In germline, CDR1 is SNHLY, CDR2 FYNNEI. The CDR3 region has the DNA TGTGCCAGCAGTGGGGACAGGGGGAGGGATACGCAGTATTTT. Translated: CASSGDRGRDTQYF.

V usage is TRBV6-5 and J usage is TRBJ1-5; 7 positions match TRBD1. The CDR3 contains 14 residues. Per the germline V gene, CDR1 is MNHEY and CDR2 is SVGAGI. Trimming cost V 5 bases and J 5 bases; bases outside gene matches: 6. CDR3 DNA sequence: TGTGCCAGCAGTCGGGACAGACGGGATCAGCCCCAGCATTTT. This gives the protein CASSRDRRDQPQHF.

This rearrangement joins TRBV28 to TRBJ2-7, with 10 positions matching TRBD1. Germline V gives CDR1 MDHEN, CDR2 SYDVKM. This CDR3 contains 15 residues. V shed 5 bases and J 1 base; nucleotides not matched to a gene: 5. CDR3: CASSVPGQGSYEQYF. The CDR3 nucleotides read TGTGCCAGCAGTGTACCGGGACAGGGGTCCTACGAGCAGTACTTC.

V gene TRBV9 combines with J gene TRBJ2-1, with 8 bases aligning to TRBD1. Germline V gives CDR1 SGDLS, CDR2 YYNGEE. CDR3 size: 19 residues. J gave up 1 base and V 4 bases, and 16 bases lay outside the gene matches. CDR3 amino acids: CASSPQGAGGSASYNEQFF. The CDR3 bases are TGTGCCAGCAGCCCTCAGGGGGCAGGGGGTTCGGCGTCCTACAATGAGCAGTTCTTC. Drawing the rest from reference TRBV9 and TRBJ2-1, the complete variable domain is DSGVTQTPKHLITATGQRVTLRCSPRSGDLSVYWYQQSLDQGLQFLIQYYNGEERAKGNILERFSAQQFPDLHSELNLSSLELGDSALYFCASSPQGAGGSASYNEQFFGPGTRLTVL.

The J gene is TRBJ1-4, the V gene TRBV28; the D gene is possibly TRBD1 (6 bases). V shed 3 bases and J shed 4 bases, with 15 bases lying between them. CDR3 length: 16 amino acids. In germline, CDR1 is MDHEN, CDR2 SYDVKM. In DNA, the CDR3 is TGTGCCAGCAGTTTCTTGGGGGGGCCCCTTAATGAAAAACTGTTTTTT. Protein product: CASSFLGGPLNEKLFF.

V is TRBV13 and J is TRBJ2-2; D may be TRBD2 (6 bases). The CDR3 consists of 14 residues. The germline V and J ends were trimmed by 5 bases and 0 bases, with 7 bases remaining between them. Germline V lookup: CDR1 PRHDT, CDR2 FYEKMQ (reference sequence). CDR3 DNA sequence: TGTGCCAGCAGCCGGACTACGAACACCGGGGAGCTGTTTTTT. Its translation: CASSRTTNTGELFF.

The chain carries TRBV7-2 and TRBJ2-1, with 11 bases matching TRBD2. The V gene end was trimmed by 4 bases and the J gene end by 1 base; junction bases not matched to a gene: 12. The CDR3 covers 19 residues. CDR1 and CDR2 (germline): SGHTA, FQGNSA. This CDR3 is CASSSRSGRGGVSYNEQFF. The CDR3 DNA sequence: TGTGCCAGCAGCTCCCGTAGCGGGAGGGGGGGTGTATCCTACAATGAGCAGTTCTTC. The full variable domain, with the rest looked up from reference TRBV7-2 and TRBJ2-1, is GAGVSQSPSNKVTEKGKDVELRCDPISGHTALYWYRQSLGQGLEFLIYFQGNSAPDKSGLPSDRFSAERTGGSVSTLTIQRTQQEDSAVYLCASSSRSGRGGVSYNEQFFGPGTRLTVL.

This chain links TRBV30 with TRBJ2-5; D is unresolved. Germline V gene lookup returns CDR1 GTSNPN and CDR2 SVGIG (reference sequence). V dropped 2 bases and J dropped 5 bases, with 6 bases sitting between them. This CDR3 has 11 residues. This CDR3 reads CAWSNGETQYF. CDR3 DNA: TGTGCCTGGAGTAACGGGGAGACCCAGTACTTC. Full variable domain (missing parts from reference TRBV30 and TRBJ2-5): SQTIHQWPATLVQPVGSPLSLECTVEGTSNPNLYWYRQAAGRGLQLLFYSVGIGQISSEVPQNLSASRPQDRQFILSSKKLLLSDSGFYLCAWSNGETQYFGPGTRLLVL.

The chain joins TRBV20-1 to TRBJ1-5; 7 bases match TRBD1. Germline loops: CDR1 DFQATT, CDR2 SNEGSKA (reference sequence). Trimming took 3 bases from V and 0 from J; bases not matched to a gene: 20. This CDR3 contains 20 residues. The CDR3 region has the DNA TGCAGTGCTAGTCAAGGTGGAGGGGGCCTAGGTTCTCATAGCAATCAGCCCCAGCATTTT. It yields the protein CSASQGGGGLGSHSNQPQHF.

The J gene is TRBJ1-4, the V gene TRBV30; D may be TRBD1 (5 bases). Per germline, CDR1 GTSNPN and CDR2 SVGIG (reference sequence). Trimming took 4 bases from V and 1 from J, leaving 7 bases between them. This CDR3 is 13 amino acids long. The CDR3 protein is CAWTQGTNEKLFF. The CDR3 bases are TGTGCCTGGACGCAGGGAACTAATGAAAAACTGTTTTTT.

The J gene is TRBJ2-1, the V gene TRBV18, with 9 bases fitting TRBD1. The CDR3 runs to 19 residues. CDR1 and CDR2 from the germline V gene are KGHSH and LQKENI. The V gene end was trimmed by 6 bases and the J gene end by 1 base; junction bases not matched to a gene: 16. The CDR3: CASSPWGPGTGRSYNEQFF. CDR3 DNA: TGTGCCAGCTCTCCTTGGGGGCCCGGGACAGGGCGATCCTACAATGAGCAGTTCTTC.

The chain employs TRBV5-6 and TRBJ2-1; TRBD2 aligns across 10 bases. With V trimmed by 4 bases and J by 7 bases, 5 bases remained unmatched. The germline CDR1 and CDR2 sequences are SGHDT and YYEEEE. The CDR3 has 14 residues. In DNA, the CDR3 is TGTGCCAGCAGCAGGACTAGCGGATTGAATGAGCAGTTCTTC. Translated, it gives CASSRTSGLNEQFF.

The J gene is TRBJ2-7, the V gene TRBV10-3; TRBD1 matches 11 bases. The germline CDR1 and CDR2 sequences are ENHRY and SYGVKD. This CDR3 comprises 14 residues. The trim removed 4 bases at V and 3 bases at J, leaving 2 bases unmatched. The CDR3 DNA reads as TGTGCCATCAGTGGGACAGGGGGCTTCTACGAGCAGTACTTC. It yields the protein CAISGTGGFYEQYF.

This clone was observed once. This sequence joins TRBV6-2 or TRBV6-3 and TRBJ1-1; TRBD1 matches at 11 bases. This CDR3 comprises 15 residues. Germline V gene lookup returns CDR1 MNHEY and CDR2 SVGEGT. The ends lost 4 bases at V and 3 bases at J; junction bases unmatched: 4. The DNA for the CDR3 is TGTGCCAGCAGTTCCCCGGGACAGGGGGACACTGAAGCTTTCTTT. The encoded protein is CASSSPGQGDTEAFF.

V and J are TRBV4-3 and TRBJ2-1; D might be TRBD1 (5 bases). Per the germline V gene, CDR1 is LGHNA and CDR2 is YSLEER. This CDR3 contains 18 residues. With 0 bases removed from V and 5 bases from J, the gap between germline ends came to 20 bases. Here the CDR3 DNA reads TGCGCCAGCAGCCAAGATGACCAGGCTGGACAATCGGACAATGAGCAGTTCTTC. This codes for CASSQDDQAGQSDNEQFF.

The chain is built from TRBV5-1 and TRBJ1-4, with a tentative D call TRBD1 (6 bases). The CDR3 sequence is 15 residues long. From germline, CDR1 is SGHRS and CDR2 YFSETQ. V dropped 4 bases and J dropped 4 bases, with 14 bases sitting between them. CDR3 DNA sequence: TGCGCCAGCAGCCGAGATACAGGGATTAATGAAAAACTGTTTTTT. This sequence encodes CASSRDTGINEKLFF.

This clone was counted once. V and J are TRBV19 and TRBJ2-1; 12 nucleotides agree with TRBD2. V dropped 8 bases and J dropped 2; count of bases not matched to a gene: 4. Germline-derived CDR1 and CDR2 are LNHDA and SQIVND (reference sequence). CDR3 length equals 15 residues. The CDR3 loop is CASRTSGAPYNEQFF. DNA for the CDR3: TGTGCCAGTCGGACTAGCGGGGCCCCCTACAATGAGCAGTTCTTC.

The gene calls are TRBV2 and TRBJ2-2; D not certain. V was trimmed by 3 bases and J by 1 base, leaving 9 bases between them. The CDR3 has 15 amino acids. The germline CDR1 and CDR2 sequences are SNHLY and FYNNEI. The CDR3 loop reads CASSDSRMNTGELFF. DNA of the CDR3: TGTGCCAGCAGTGACTCGCGGATGAACACCGGGGAGCTGTTTTTT.

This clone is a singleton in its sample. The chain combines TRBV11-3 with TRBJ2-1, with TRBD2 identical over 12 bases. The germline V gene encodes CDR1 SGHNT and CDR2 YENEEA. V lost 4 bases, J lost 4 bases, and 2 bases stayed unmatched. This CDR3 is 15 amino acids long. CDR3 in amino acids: CASSSGLAGYNEQFF. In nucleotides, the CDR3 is TGTGCCAGCAGCTCAGGACTAGCGGGGTACAATGAGCAGTTCTTC.